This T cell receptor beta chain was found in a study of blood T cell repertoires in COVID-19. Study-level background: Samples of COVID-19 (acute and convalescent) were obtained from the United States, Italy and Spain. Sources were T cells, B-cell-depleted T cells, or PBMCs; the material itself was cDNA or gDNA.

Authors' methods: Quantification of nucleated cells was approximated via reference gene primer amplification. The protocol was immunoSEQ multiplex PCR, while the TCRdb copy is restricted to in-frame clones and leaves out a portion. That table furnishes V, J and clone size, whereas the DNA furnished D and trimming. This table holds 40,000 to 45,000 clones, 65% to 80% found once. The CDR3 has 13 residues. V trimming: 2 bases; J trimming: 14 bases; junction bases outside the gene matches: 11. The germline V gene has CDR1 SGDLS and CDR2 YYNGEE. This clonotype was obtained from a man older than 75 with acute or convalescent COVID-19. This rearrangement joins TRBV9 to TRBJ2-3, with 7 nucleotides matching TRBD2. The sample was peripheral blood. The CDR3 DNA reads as TGTGCCAGCAGCGTGGGGCTAGCGGATCCAGGGTATTTT. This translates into CASSVGLADPGYF.